This T cell receptor (beta chain) was captured by sequencing in a study of identical twins. TCRdb ran MiXCR on the 5' RACE reads and lists one entry per CDR3 protein. The table shows 500,000 to 600,000 distinct CDR3 sequences, with 20% to 25% occurring only once. Whole-study findings and limits: The same donors were not followed; conclusions instead depended on cross-sectional statistical analysis. Surplus twin overlap in beta out-of-frame sequences was less pronounced. Invariant MAIT and iNKT cells could partly confound zero-insertion analyses.

With regard to this clonotype: Its antigen is undetermined.

The same specimen was also included in a second study, on T cells expressing NK-cell markers. As reported in that work: The sequencing cohort of eight donors included seven HCMV-seropositive individuals and one seronegative individual.

The material sequenced was CD4+ T cells sorted from blood. The origin of this receptor is a woman under 30 in good health.

In DNA form, the CDR3 reads TGCAGTGCTAGTAGACGGGATAATGAAAAACTGTTTTTT. This sequence encodes CSASRRDNEKLFF. The chain employs TRBV20-1 and TRBJ1-4, with no clear D. CDR1 DFQATT and CDR2 SNEGSKA come from the germline V gene (reference sequence). The length of the CDR3 is 13 residues. V lost 3 bases, J lost 4 bases, and 9 bases lay in between.